The rows below give T cell receptor beta chains drawn from one sample of a study of Graves' ophthalmopathy and Graves' hyperthyroidism. In TCRdb, the multiplex PCR reads were re-called with MiXCR into one record per CDR3 protein. Of over 450,000 distinct CDR3 sequences listed, approximately 14% are singletons. Sequencing was carried out using blood. These receptors originate from a woman aged 25 to 39 with Graves' ophthalmopathy. The CDR3 runs from the conserved cysteine through the conserved F or W. The D gene is left open where the match is weak. Size tells how often a clone was seen (once, few, many) or the class of an expanded clone, and some rows leave it out.

clone size: many; CDR3 length: 14; J gene: TRBJ2-7; D gene: .; V gene: TRBV6-2/TRBV6-3; CDR3 protein: CASSYWAESYEQYF; CDR3 DNA: TGTGCCAGCAGTTACTGGGCGGAATCCTACGAGCAGTACTTC
clone size: many; CDR3 length: 15; J gene: TRBJ1-6; D gene: .; V gene: TRBV12-3/TRBV12-4; CDR3 protein: CASSLVVQGNSPLHF; CDR3 DNA: TGTGCCAGCAGTTTAGTGGTCCAGGGTAATTCACCCCTCCACTTT
clone size: many; CDR3 length: 15; J gene: TRBJ2-7; D gene: TRBD1; V gene: TRBV30; CDR3 protein: CAWNPGQVVSYEQYF; CDR3 DNA: TGTGCCTGGAACCCGGGACAGGTGGTCTCCTACGAGCAGTACTTC
clone size: many; CDR3 length: 12; J gene: TRBJ2-7; D gene: .; V gene: TRBV6-2/TRBV6-3; CDR3 protein: CASSLRALEQYF; CDR3 DNA: TGTGCCAGCAGTTTACGGGCCCTCGAGCAGTACTTC
clone size: .; CDR3 length: 15; J gene: TRBJ1-6; D gene: .; V gene: TRBV20-1; CDR3 protein: CSATSGAGMDSPLHF; CDR3 DNA: TGCAGTGCCACAAGCGGGGCGGGTATGGATTCACCCCTCCACTTT
clone size: many; CDR3 length: 14; J gene: TRBJ1-1; D gene: .; V gene: TRBV12-3/TRBV12-4; CDR3 protein: CASSFWALNTEAFF; CDR3 DNA: TGTGCCAGCAGTTTTTGGGCTTTGAACACTGAAGCTTTCTTT
clone size: .; CDR3 length: 12; J gene: TRBJ2-2; D gene: TRBD1; V gene: TRBV12-3/TRBV12-4; CDR3 protein: CAGTGDTGELFF; CDR3 DNA: TGTGCGGGGACAGGGGACACCGGGGAGCTGTTTTTT
clone size: many; CDR3 length: 15; J gene: TRBJ1-5; D gene: TRBD1; V gene: TRBV6-5; CDR3 protein: CASSPLGTGNQPQHF; CDR3 DNA: TGTGCCAGCAGTCCATTAGGGACAGGCAATCAGCCCCAGCATTTT
clone size: many; CDR3 length: 16; J gene: TRBJ1-2; D gene: TRBD1; V gene: TRBV6-5; CDR3 protein: CASSYLPNDRDYGYTF; CDR3 DNA: TGTGCCAGCAGTTACTTACCAAACGACAGGGACTATGGCTACACCTTC
clone size: .; CDR3 length: 16; J gene: TRBJ2-7; D gene: .; V gene: TRBV27; CDR3 protein: CASSLKGAGSGYEQYF; CDR3 DNA: TGTGCCAGCAGTTTAAAAGGGGCAGGGAGCGGCTACGAGCAGTACTTC
clone size: few; CDR3 length: 13; J gene: TRBJ1-1; D gene: .; V gene: TRBV28; CDR3 protein: CASSLPVYTEAFF; CDR3 DNA: TGTGCCAGCAGTTTGCCGGTATACACTGAAGCTTTCTTT
clone size: many; CDR3 length: 14; J gene: TRBJ1-1; D gene: TRBD1; V gene: TRBV20-1; CDR3 protein: CSARYQTGATEAFF; CDR3 DNA: TGCAGTGCTAGATATCAGACAGGGGCAACTGAAGCTTTCTTT
clone size: many; CDR3 length: 12; J gene: TRBJ1-2; D gene: TRBD1; V gene: TRBV20-1; CDR3 protein: CSATGQSYGYTF; CDR3 DNA: TGCAGTGCCACGGGACAGTCCTATGGCTACACCTTC
clone size: many; CDR3 length: 15; J gene: TRBJ2-5; D gene: .; V gene: TRBV7-9; CDR3 protein: CASSLVTGDQETQYF; CDR3 DNA: TGTGCCAGCAGCTTAGTTACAGGAGATCAAGAGACCCAGTACTTC
clone size: many; CDR3 length: 14; J gene: TRBJ2-5; D gene: TRBD1; V gene: TRBV18; CDR3 protein: CASSPRDSQETQYF; CDR3 DNA: TGTGCCAGCAGCCCCCGGGACAGCCAAGAGACCCAGTACTTC
clone size: many; CDR3 length: 13; J gene: TRBJ2-2; D gene: .; V gene: TRBV20-1; CDR3 protein: CSARGSRAGELFF; CDR3 DNA: TGCAGTGCTAGGGGTTCCCGGGCCGGGGAGCTGTTTTTT
clone size: many; CDR3 length: 15; J gene: TRBJ1-6; D gene: TRBD1; V gene: TRBV12-3/TRBV12-4; CDR3 protein: CASGPTGSYNSPLHF; CDR3 DNA: TGTGCCAGCGGTCCGACAGGGTCCTATAATTCACCCCTCCACTTT
clone size: .; CDR3 length: 14; J gene: TRBJ2-5; D gene: .; V gene: TRBV6-2/TRBV6-3; CDR3 protein: CASSYSGSQETQYF; CDR3 DNA: TGTGCCAGCAGTTACTCCGGCAGCCAAGAGACCCAGTACTTC
clone size: .; CDR3 length: 20; J gene: TRBJ2-2; D gene: .; V gene: TRBV5-1; CDR3 protein: CASSLRPSVPEGVNTGELFF; CDR3 DNA: TGCGCCAGCAGCTTGAGGCCTAGCGTTCCCGAGGGGGTGAACACCGGGGAGCTGTTTTTT
clone size: many; CDR3 length: 15; J gene: TRBJ2-2; D gene: TRBD2; V gene: TRBV6-1; CDR3 protein: CASKPQRGDAGELFF; CDR3 DNA: TGTGCCAGCAAACCACAGCGGGGGGACGCCGGGGAGCTGTTTTTT
clone size: many; CDR3 length: 11; J gene: TRBJ2-5; D gene: .; V gene: TRBV28; CDR3 protein: CASGTWGTQYF; CDR3 DNA: TGTGCCAGCGGAACTTGGGGGACCCAGTACTTC
clone size: many; CDR3 length: 16; J gene: TRBJ2-7; D gene: TRBD1; V gene: TRBV28; CDR3 protein: CASTPGTGTVFYEQYF; CDR3 DNA: TGTGCCAGCACCCCAGGGACCGGGACAGTCTTCTACGAGCAGTACTTC
clone size: many; CDR3 length: 12; J gene: TRBJ2-5; D gene: TRBD2; V gene: TRBV6-1; CDR3 protein: CASYSGGRTQYF; CDR3 DNA: TGTGCCAGCTATAGCGGGGGGAGGACCCAGTACTTC